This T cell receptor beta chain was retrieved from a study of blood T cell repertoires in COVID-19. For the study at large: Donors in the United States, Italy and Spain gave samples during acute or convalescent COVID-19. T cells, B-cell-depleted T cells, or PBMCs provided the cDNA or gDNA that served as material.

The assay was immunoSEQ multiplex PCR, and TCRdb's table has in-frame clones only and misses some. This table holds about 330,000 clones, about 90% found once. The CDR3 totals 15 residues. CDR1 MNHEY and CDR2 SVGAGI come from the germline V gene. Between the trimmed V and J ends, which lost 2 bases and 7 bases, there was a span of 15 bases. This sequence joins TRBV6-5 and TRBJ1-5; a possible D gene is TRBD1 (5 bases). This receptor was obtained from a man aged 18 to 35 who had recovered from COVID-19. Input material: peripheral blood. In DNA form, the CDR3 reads TGTGCCAGCAGTTACGACTCCAGCCCAGGGCAGCCCCAGCATTTT. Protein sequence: CASSYDSSPGQPQHF.